This record looks at one TCR beta chain sequence and its context. Under the authors' procedure: Reference gene primer amplification gave nucleated cell count estimates. Clones were sequenced by immunoSEQ multiplex PCR, and TCRdb holds only the in-frame ones, with some missing. Clone size and V and J calls were adopted from that table, with D and trimming inferred from the DNA. Of tens of thousands of clones in the sample, 70% to 85% were seen once. This record comes from a study of blood T cell repertoires in COVID-19. Study-level information: Acute and convalescent COVID-19 samples came from the United States, Italy and Spain. PBMCs, B-cell-depleted T cells, or T cells were the source of the cDNA or gDNA that made up the material.

The CDR3 is made up of 15 amino acids. Trimming pared 6 bases from V and 0 bases from J, leaving 11 bases between. Germline loops: CDR1 ENHRY, CDR2 SYGVKD. Input material: peripheral blood. V is TRBV10-3 and J is TRBJ2-2; D is possibly TRBD1 (6 bases). This receptor was obtained from a human donor in a cohort sampled during active COVID-19. The CDR3 spells CAIRKGQTNTGELFF. The DNA for the CDR3 is TGTGCCATCAGAAAGGGACAAACGAACACCGGGGAGCTGTTTTTT.